The source of this T cell receptor beta chain is a study of early T cells in non-severe SARS-CoV-2 infection. Study as a whole: The study sequenced bulk RNA from unsorted whole blood, with chains unpaired. Study-level findings and limits: A preference for anti-spike CD8 responses marked VDJdb matching, which missed private and CD4 specificities.

With respect to this clonotype: The target antigen is unknown.

Germline CDR1 reads SEHNR; CDR2 reads FQNEAQ (reference sequence). The CDR3 consists of 15 residues. The ends were cut back, 5 bases at V and 3 bases at J, with 16 bases in the middle. Unique molecular identifiers were added to individual cDNA molecules. A single record per CDR3 protein comes from TCRdb applying MiXCR to the 5' RACE reads. The data contain fewer than 55,000 distinct CDR3 sequences, about 6% of them seen just once; the ten biggest clones take up 20%. The chain carries TRBV7-9 and TRBJ1-2; D not resolved. This receptor was taken from an adult who was a healthcare worker with PCR-confirmed SARS-CoV-2 infection or an uninfected control (not recorded which). This specimen was whole blood, taken at baseline. CDR3 in DNA: TGTGCCAGCAGCCTAAACCTAACACCCGACTATGGCTACACCTTC. Translated: CASSLNLTPDYGYTF.